This paragraph covers one T cell receptor beta chain sequence. The time point here: patch test 3, about 24 weeks after DPC sensitization. As for treatment: therapeutic diphenylcyclopropenone sensitization with weekly scalp DPC. These data belong to a study of human T cells and chemical hapten exposure. Study overall: The scalp of each patient received a weekly diphenylcyclopropenone dose for the full roughly 24-week study.

Within the library, unique molecular identifiers were attached to each individual cDNA molecule. In the source study's methods: Samples ranged from roughly 23,224 to 690,600 TCRs, with a median of around 100,000. TCRdb reprocessed the RACE reads with MiXCR, giving one entry per CDR3 protein. The V and J calls follow TCRdb's processing rather than the paper's. The sample shows 80,000 to 100,000 distinct CDR3 sequences, around 9.9% of them seen only once. The CDR3 is 14 amino acids. V lost 5 bases to trimming and J lost 3 bases; unmatched junction nucleotides: 4. The germline CDR1 and CDR2 sequences are SGHTA and FQGNSA.

The clonotype comes from a woman aged 30 to 39 with alopecia areata. Some clones in this sample may be carry-over from other donors' samples. The chain carries TRBV7-2 and TRBJ1-2; 9 positions match TRBD1. The sample here was whole blood, taken in connection with sensitization to the hapten diphenylcyclopropenone (DPC). The CDR3 reads CASSPTGGDYGYTF. CDR3 DNA: TGTGCCAGCAGCCCCACAGGGGGCGACTATGGCTACACCTTC. Supplemented by reference TRBV7-2 and TRBJ1-2, the full variable domain reads GAGVSQSPSNKVTEKGKDVELRCDPISGHTALYWYRQSLGQGLEFLIYFQGNSAPDKSGLPSDRFSAERTGGSVSTLTIQRTQQEDSAVYLCASSPTGGDYGYTFGSGTRLTVV.